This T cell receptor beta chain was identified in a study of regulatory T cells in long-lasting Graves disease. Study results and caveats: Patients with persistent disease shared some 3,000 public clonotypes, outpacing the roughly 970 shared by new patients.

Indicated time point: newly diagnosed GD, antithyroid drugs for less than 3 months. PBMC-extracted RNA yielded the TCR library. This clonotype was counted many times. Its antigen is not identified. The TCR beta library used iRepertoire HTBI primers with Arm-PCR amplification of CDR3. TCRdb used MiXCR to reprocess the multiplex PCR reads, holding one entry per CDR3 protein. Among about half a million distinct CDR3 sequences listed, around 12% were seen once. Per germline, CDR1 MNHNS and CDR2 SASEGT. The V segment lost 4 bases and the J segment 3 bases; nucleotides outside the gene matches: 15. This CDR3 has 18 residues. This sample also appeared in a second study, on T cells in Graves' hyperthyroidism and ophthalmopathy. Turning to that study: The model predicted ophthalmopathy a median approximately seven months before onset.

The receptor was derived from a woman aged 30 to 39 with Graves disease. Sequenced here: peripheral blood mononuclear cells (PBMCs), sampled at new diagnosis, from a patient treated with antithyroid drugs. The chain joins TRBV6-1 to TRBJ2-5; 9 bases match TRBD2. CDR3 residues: CASSAQGIAGEGKETQYF. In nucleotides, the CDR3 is TGTGCCAGCAGTGCGCAGGGGATAGCGGGAGAAGGGAAAGAGACCCAGTACTTC.